This T cell receptor (beta chain) was obtained from a study of T-cell reconstitution after alpha-beta-depleted transplantation in children (dated by TCRdb to 2016 to 2017). Turning to the overall study: Using TCR repertoire profiling, the study quantitatively followed how T-cell immune reconstitution unfolded in children after TCRalphabeta/CD19-depleted allogeneic hematopoietic cell transplantation.

This clonotype was seen more than once but under ten times. Its antigen target is currently unknown. Base-call qualities are not available, and no considerably larger clone is one nucleotide away. Libraries were constructed by PCR. The sample was run on an Illumina HiSeq 2500. TCR library preparation used molecular barcoding, with unique molecular identifiers applied to normalize quantification of the TCRbeta repertoire. Using fastp trimming at Q25 and MiXCR clonotype assembly, TCRdb reanalyzed the public sequencing data and kept in-frame beta chains. A single entry per CDR3 protein holds the most common genes and DNA from its merged rows. The sample table shows more than 150,000 distinct CDR3 sequences, and just over 14% are seen once. Together, the top ten hold 13% of the sample. CDR1 and CDR2, per the germline V gene, are SQVTM and ANQGSEA. V is shortened by 6 bases, J by 2 bases, and the region joining them spans 12 bases. The CDR3 goes from the cysteine to the phenylalanine over 13 residues. Solely the CDR3 DNA is kept, with 39 bases framed from the first base.

This receptor was taken from a human donor who donated a stem cell graft to a child with acute lymphoblastic leukemia. The chain employs TRBV29-1 and TRBJ2-3; the D call could be TRBD1 or TRBD2, with each sharing 5 bases. Material: PBMCs from the stem cell graft donor, obtained from the stem cell graft. In nucleotides, the sequence is TGCAGCGTCCTCCGGGACGACACAGATACGCAGTATTTT. Translated, it gives CSVLRDDTDTQYF.